A selection of T cell receptor beta chains follows, all from one sample in a study of T cells in Graves' hyperthyroidism and ophthalmopathy. TCRdb fed the multiplex PCR reads into MiXCR, producing one record per CDR3 protein. Of around 530,000 distinct CDR3 sequences in the sample, 15% to 20% were seen once. What was sequenced was blood. The receptors come from a woman under 30 with Graves' ophthalmopathy. Each CDR3 is given with its conserved first and last residue. The D gene is left open where the match is weak. Expanded clones get a size class; other rows say once, few or many, or leave the size out.

clone size | D gene | J gene | V gene | CDR3 protein | CDR3 DNA
many | TRBD1 | TRBJ1-6 | TRBV20-1 | CSAQARQGGSPLHF | TGCAGTGCTCAGGCGAGACAGGGAGGTTCACCCCTCCACTTT
many | . | TRBJ1-1 | TRBV30 | CAWSVGSGEAFF | TGTGCCTGGAGTGTTGGTTCGGGGGAAGCTTTCTTT
many | TRBD2 | TRBJ2-3 | TRBV3-1 | CASSLPRGGVPTDTQYF | TGTGCCAGCAGCCTGCCAAGGGGAGGGGTCCCCACAGATACGCAGTATTTT
many | . | TRBJ1-2 | TRBV7-9 | CASSLAGSDNNYGYTF | TGTGCCAGCAGCTTAGCGGGCAGCGATAATAACTATGGCTACACCTTC
many | . | TRBJ2-6 | TRBV13 | CASSLSPGANVLTF | TGTGCCAGCAGCTTGTCTCCTGGGGCCAACGTCCTGACTTTC
few | TRBD2 | TRBJ2-7 | TRBV24-1 | CATSDPRLAGYEQYF | TGTGCCACCAGTGACCCGAGACTAGCGGGCTACGAGCAGTACTTC
many | . | TRBJ2-2 | TRBV30 | CAWSNPMGSNTGELFF | TGTGCCTGGAGCAACCCCATGGGTTCTAACACCGGGGAGCTGTTTTTT
many | . | TRBJ2-2 | TRBV7-3 | CASSLDNTGELFF | TGTGCCAGCAGCCTAGACAACACCGGGGAGCTGTTTTTT
. | TRBD1 | TRBJ1-1 | TRBV10-1 | CARTGTGRNTEAFF | TGCGCCAGAACCGGGACAGGGCGGAACACTGAAGCTTTCTTT
many | TRBD1 | TRBJ1-6 | TRBV2 | CASSPGTAVSPLHF | TGTGCCAGCAGCCCCGGGACAGCGGTTTCACCCCTCCACTTT
many | . | TRBJ2-7 | TRBV18 | CASSPVLPHYEQYF | TGTGCCAGCTCACCAGTCCTCCCCCACTACGAGCAGTACTTC
. | . | TRBJ2-1 | TRBV27 | CASSVGTDLDEQFF | TGTGCCAGCAGTGTAGGGACCGACCTCGATGAGCAGTTCTTC
. | TRBD1 | TRBJ2-7 | TRBV5-1 | CASSLGTDRYVQYF | TGCGCCAGCAGCCTCGGGACAGACAGGTACGTGCAGTACTTC
many | . | TRBJ2-7 | TRBV24-1 | CATSDTGLEQYF | TGTGCCACCAGTGATACAGGGTTGGAGCAGTACTTC
many | . | TRBJ2-1 | TRBV5-1 | CASSWQGGNNEQFF | TGCGCCAGCAGCTGGCAGGGCGGAAACAATGAGCAGTTCTTC
. | . | TRBJ1-4 | TRBV4-3 | CASSTSTATNEKLFF | TGCGCCAGTAGCACATCGACAGCAACTAATGAAAAACTGTTTTTT
once | . | TRBJ2-1 | TRBV20-1 | CSVVIGPNEQFF | TGCAGTGTGGTTATAGGTCCCAATGAGCAGTTCTTC
many | . | TRBJ1-1 | TRBV11-1 | CASSLYGRNTEAFF | TGTGCCAGCAGCTTATATGGGCGGAACACTGAAGCTTTCTTT